The T cell receptor beta chain under discussion was sequenced for a study of regulatory T cells in long-lasting Graves disease. V was cut by 4 bases and J by 1 base, with 10 bases left in between. CDR3 length equals 13 residues. In germline, CDR1 is SQVTM, CDR2 ANQGSEA. Described time point: persistent/refractory GD, antithyroid drugs over 5 years with positive TRAb. PBMC-derived RNA was used for the TCR library. The peripheral blood volume drawn was roughly 8.7 milliliters, and it was collected into EDTA tubes. The authors built TCR beta libraries using iRepertoire HTBI primers and Arm-PCR of CDR3 regions. A single record per CDR3 protein comes from TCRdb applying MiXCR to the multiplex PCR reads. Here the sample spans 250,000 to 300,000 distinct CDR3 sequences, more than 20% being singletons. This clonotype has a count of ten or more.

The gene calls are TRBV29-1 and TRBJ1-1; D is undetermined. The source material was peripheral blood mononuclear cells (PBMCs), sampled when the disease was refractory, from a patient treated with antithyroid drugs. This receptor was taken from a female donor with Graves disease. The CDR3 coding sequence is TGCAGCGTTGTCTTACAGCAGAACACTGAAGCTTTCTTT. Protein product: CSVVLQQNTEAFF. Full variable domain (outside the CDR3, taken from reference TRBV29-1 and TRBJ1-1): SAVISQKPSRDICQRGTSLTIQCQVDSQVTMMFWYRQQPGQSLTLIATANQGSEATYESGFVIDKFPISRPNLTFSTLTVSNMSPEDSSIYLCSVVLQQNTEAFFGQGTRLTVV.